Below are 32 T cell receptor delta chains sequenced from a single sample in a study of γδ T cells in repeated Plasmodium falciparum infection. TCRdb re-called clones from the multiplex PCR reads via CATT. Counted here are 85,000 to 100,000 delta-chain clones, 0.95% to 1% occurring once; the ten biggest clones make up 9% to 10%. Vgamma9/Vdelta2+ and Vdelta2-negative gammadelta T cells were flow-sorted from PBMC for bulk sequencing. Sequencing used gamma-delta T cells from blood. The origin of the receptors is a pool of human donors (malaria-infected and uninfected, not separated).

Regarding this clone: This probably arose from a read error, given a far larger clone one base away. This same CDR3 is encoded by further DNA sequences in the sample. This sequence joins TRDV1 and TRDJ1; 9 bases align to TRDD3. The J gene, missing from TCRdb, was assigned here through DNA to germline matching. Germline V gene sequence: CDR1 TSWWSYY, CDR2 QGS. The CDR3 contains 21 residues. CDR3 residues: CALVVTITGGLQHTYTDKLIF. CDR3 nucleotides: TGCGCTCTTGTGGTTACCATTACTGGGGGACTCCAGCACACGTACACCGATAAACTCATCTTT.

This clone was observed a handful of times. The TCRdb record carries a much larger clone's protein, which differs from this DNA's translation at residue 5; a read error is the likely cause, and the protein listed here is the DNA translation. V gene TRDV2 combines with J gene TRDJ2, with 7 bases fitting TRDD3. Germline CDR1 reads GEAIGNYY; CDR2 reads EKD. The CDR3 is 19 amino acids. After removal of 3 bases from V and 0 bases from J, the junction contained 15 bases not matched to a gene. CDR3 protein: CACDSLGGDPPALTAQLFF. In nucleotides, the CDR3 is TGTGCCTGTGACTCCCTGGGGGGGGACCCACCAGCTTTGACAGCACAACTCTTCTTT.

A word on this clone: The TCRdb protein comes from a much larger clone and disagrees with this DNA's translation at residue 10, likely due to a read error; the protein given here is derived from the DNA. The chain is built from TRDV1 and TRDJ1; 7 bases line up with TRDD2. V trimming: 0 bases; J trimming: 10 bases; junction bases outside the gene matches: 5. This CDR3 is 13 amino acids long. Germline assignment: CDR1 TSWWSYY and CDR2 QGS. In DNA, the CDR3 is TGTGCTCTTGGGGAACTAGTTTCCTACAGACTCATCTTT. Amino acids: CALGELVSYRLIF.

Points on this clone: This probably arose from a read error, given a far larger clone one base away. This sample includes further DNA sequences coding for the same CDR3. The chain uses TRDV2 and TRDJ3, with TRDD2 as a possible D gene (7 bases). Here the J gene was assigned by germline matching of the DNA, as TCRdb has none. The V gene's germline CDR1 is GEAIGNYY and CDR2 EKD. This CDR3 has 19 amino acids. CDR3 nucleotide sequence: TGTGCCTGTGACACATTTCCTACGTTGGGGCCGGGGGACACCCGGCAGATGTTTTTC. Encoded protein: CACDTFPTLGPGDTRQMFF.

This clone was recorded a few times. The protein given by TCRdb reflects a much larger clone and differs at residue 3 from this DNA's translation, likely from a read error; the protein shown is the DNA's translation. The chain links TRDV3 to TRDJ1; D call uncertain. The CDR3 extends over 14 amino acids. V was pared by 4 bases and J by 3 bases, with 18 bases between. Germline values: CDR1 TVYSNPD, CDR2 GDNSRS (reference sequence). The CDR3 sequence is CASRPSRTPDKLIF. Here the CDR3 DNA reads TGTGCCTCTCGGCCCAGCAGGACCCCCGATAAACTCATCTTT.

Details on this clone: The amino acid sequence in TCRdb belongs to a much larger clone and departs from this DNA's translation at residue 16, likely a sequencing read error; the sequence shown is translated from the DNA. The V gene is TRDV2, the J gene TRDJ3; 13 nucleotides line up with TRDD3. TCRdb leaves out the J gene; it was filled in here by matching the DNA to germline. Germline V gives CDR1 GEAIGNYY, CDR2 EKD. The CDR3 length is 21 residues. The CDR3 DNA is TGTGCCTGTGACACCTTGCGTACTGGGGGATACGGGACCTGGGACGCCCGACAGATGTTTTTC. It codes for CACDTLRTGGYGTWDARQMFF.

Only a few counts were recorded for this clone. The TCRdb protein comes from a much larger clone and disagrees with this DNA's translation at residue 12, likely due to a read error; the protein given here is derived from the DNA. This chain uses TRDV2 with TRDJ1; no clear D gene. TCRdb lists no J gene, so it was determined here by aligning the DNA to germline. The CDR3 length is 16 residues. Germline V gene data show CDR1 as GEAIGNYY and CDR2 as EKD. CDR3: CACDDLLLEFTGKLIF. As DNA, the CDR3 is TGTGCCTGTGACGACCTCCTCCTTGAATTTACCGGTAAACTCATCTTT.

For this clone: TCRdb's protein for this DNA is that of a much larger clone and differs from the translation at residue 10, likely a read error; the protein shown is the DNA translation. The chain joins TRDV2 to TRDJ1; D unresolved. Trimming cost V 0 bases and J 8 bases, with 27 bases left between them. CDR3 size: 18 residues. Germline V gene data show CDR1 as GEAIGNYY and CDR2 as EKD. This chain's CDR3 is CACDTARLWEHNVKKLIF. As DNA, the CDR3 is TGTGCCTGTGACACCGCGAGATTGTGGGAGCACAATGTCAAAAAACTCATCTTT.

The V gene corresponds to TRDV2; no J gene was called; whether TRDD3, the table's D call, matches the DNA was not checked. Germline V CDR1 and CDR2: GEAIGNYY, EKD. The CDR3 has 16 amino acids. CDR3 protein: CACDKVGDPSRKAQHF. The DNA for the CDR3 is TGTGCCTGTGACAAGGTGGGTGACCCAAGTAGGAAAGCACAACACTTC.

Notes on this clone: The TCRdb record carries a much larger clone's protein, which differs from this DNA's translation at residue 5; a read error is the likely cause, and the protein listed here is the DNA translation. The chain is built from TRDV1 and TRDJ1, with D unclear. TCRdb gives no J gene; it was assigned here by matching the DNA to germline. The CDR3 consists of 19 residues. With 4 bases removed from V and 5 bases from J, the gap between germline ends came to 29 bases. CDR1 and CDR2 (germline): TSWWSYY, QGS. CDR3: CALGGLGFLRTPGMDKLIF. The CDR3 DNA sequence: TGTGCTCTTGGGGGACTAGGCTTTCTACGAACCCCTGGTATGGATAAACTCATCTTT.

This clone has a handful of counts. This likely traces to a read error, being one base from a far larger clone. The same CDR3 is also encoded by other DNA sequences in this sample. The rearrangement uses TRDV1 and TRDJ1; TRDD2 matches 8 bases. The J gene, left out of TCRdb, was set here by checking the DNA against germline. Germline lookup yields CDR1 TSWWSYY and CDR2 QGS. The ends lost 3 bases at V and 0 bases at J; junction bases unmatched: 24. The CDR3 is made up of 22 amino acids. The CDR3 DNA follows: TGTGCTCTTGGGGATAATCGCTCCCTCTTCCTACGACTTGGCTCCTACACCGATAAACTCATCTTT. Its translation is CALGDNRSLFLRLGSYTDKLIF.

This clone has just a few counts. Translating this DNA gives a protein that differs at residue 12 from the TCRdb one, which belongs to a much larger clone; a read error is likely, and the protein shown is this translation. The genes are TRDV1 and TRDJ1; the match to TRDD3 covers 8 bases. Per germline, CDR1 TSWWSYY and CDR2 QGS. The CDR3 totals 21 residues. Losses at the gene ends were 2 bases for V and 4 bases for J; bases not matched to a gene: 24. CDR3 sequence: CALGESLSYGPPWGRFDKLIF. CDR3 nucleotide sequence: TGTGCTCTTGGGGAATCACTGTCCTACGGGCCCCCCTGGGGGAGATTCGATAAACTCATCTTT.

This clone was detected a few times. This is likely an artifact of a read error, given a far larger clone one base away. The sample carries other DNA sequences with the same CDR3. The CDR3, as DNA: TGTGCCTGTGACACCGCCACCTCTACTGGGACCGATAAGCTCATCTTT. This gives the protein CACDTATSTGTDKLIF. For the V gene the call is TRDV2; the J gene has no call; the D call TRDD3 from the table was never checked on the DNA. Germline lookup yields CDR1 GEAIGNYY and CDR2 EKD. The CDR3 covers 16 residues.

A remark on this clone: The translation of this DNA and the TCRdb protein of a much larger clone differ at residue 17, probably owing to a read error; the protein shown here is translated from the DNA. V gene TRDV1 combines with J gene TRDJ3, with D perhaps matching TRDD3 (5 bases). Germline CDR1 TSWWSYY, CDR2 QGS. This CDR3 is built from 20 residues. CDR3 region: CALGELGCPLQTWDTRKMFF. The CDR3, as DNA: TGTGCTCTTGGGGAACTAGGTTGCCCCCTCCAAACCTGGGACACCCGAAAGATGTTTTTC.

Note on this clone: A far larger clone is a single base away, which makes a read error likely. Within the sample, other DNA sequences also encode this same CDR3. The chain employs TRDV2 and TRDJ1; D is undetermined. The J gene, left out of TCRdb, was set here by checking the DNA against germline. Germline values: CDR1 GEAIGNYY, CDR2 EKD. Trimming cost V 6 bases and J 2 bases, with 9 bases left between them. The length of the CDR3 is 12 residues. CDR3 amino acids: CACRTRTDKLIF. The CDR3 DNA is TGTGCCTGTCGGACACGGACCGATAAACTCATCTTT.

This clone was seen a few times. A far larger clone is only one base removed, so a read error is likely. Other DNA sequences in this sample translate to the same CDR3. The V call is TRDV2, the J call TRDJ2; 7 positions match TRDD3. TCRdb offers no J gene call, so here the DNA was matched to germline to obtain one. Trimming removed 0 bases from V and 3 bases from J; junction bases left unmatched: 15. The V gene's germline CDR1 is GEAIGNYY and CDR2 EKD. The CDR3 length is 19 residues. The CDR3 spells CACDTLGGDPPALTAQLFF. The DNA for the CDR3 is TGTGCCTGTGACACCCTGGGGGGGGACCCACCAGCTCTGACAGCACAACTCTTCTTT.

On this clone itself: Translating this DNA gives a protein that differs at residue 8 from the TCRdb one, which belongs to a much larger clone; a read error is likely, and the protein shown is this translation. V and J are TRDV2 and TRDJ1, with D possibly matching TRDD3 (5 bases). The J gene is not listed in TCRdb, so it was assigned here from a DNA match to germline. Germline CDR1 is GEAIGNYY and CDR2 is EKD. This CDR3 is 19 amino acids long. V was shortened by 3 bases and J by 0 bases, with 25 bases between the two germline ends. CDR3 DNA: TGTGCCTGTGACTCTCTAACTTGGGGACAGACTGAGTACACCGATAAACTCATCTTT. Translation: CACDSLTWGQTEYTDKLIF.

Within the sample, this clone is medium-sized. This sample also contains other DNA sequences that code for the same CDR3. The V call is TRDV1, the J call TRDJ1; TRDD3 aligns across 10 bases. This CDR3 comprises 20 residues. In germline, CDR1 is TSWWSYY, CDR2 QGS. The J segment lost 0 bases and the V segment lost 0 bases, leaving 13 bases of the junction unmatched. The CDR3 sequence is CALGELADLDTGGYTDKLIF. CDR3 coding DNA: TGTGCTCTTGGGGAACTAGCAGATCTCGATACTGGGGGATACACCGATAAACTCATCTTT.

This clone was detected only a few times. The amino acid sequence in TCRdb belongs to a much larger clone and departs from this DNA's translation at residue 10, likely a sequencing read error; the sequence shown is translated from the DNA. The DNA of the CDR3 is TGTGCTCTTGGGGAACTCGTAGGGTTTAGGAATGGGGGACCTTCCTACACCGATAAACTCATCTTT. Encoded protein: CALGELVGFRNGGPSYTDKLIF. V is TRDV1 and J is TRDJ1; D is tentatively TRDD2 or TRDD3 (7 bases each). Germline loops: CDR1 TSWWSYY, CDR2 QGS. This CDR3 contains 22 residues. Trimming shortened V by 0 bases and J by 0 bases, and 29 bases separated the two germline ends.

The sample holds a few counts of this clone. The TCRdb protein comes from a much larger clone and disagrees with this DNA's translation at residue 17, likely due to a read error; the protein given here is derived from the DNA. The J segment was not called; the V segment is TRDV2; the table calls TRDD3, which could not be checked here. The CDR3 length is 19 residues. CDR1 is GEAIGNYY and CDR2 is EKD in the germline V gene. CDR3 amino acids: CACDTVLGDYSWDTRQIFF. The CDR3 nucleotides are TGTGCCTGTGACACCGTACTGGGGGACTATTCCTGGGACACCCGACAGATATTTTTC.

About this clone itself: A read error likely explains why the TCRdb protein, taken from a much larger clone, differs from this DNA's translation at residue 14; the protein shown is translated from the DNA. The CDR3 nucleotides read TGTGCTCTTGGGGACCCGACTTACTGGGGACCACTCTTCAGTAAACTCATCTTT. Its protein product is CALGDPTYWGPLFSKLIF. J is TRDJ1 and V is TRDV1; TRDD3 matches 7 bases. Because TCRdb records no J gene, it was assigned here through a match of the DNA to germline. Per the germline V gene, CDR1 is TSWWSYY and CDR2 is QGS. CDR3 length equals 18 residues. The ends lost 3 bases at V and 7 bases at J; junction bases unmatched: 20.

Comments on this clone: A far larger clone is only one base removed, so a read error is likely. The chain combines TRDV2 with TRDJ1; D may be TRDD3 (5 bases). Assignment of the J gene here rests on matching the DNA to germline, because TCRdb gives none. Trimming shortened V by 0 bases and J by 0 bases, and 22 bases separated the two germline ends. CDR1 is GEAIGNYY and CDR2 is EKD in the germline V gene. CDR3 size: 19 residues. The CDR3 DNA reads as TGTGCCTGTGACACCGTGGCGGGGGGCTCAATGTTGAACACCGATAAACTCATCTTT. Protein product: CACDTVAGGSMLNTDKLIF.

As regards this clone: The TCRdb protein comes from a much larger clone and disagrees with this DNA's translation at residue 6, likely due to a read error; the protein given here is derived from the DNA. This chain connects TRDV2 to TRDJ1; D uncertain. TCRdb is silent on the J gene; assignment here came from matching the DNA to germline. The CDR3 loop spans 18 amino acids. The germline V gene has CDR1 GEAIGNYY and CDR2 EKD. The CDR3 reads CACDHALRTADSTNKLIF. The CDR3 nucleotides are TGTGCCTGTGACCACGCCCTCCGTACTGCCGATTCCACCAATAAACTCATCTTT.

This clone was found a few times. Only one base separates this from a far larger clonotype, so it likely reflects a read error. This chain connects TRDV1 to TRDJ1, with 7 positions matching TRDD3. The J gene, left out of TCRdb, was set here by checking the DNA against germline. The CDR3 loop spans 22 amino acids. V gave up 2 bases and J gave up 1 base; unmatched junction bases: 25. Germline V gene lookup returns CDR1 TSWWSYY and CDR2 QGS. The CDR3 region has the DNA TGTGCTCTTGGGGAAAGTACCCGCCAGGGGAGAGAAGGGATACTGACCACCGATAAACTCATCTTT. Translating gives CALGESTRQGREGILTTDKLIF.

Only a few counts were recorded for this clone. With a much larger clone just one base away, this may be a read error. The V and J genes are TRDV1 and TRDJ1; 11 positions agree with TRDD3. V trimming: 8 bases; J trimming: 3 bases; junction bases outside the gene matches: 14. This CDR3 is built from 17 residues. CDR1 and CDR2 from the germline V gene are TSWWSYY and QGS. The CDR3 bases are TGTGCTCTTCTCGCACCCTGGGGGATACTCATTGCCGATAAACTCATCTTT. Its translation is CALLAPWGILIADKLIF.

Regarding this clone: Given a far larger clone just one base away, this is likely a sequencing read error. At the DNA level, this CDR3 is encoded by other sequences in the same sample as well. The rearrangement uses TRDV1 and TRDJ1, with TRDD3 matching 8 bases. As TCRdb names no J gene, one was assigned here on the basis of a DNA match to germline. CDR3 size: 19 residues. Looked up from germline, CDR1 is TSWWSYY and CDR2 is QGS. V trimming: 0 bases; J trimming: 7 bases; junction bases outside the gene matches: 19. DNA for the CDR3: TGTGCTCTTGGGGAACTATTCCCCCGGGCTTCGCGTTGGGGGATTAAACTCATCTTT. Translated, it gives CALGELFPRASRWGIKLIF.

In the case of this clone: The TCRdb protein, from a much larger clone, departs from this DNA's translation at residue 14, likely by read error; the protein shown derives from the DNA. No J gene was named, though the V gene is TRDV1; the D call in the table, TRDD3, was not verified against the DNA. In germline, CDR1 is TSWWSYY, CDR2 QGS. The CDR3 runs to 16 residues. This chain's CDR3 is CALGEPPFPPTTKPIF. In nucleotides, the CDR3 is TGTGCTCTTGGGGAACCCCCGTTCCCTCCCACGACGAAACCCATCTTT.

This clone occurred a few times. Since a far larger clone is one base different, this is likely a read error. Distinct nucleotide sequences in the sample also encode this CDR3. As DNA, the CDR3 is TGTGCCTGTGACACTGGGGGGATCGTTGAAACTGATAAACTCATCTTT. Protein: CACDTGGIVETDKLIF. This chain links TRDV2 with TRDJ1; 7 nucleotides line up with TRDD3. TCRdb leaves out the J gene; it was filled in here by matching the DNA to germline. The CDR3 covers 16 residues. Germline loops: CDR1 GEAIGNYY, CDR2 EKD. V dropped 1 base and J dropped 5; count of bases not matched to a gene: 12.

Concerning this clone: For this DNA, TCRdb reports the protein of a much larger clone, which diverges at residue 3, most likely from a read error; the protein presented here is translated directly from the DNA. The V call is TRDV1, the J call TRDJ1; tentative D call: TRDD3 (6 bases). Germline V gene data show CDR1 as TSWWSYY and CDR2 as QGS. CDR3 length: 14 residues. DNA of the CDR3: TGTGCTCCTGGGGAGGATAGAGGGGACGATAAACTCATCTTT. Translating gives CAPGEDRGDDKLIF.

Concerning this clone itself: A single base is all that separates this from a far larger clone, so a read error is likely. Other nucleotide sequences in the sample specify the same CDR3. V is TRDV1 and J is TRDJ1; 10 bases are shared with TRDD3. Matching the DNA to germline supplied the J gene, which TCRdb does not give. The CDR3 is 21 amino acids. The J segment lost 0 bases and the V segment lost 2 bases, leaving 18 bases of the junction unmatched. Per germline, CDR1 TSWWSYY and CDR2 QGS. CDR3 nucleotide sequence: TGTGCTCTTGGGGAAATGAATACCGGGGGATACGCAGTAAGGTACACCGATAAACTCATCTTT. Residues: CALGEMNTGGYAVRYTDKLIF.

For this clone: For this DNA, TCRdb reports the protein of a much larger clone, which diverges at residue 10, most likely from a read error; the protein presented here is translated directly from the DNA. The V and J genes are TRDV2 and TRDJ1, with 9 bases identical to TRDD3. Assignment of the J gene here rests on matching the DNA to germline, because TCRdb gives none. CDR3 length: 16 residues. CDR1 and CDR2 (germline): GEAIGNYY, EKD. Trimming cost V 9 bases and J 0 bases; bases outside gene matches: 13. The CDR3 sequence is CALRRGYDLDTDKLIF. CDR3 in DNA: TGTGCCCTACGACGGGGATACGATCTGGACACCGATAAACTCATCTTT.

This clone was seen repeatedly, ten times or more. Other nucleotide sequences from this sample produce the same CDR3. The CDR3 region is CALGETSANTGNPVSFDKLIF. For the CDR3, the DNA is TGTGCTCTTGGGGAAACCTCCGCCAATACTGGGAACCCCGTCTCCTTCGATAAACTCATCTTT. The genes are TRDV1 and TRDJ1; a weak D match, TRDD3 (6 bases). V was cut by 2 bases and J by 4 bases, with 32 bases left in between. Germline-derived CDR1 and CDR2 are TSWWSYY and QGS. This CDR3 is built from 21 residues.